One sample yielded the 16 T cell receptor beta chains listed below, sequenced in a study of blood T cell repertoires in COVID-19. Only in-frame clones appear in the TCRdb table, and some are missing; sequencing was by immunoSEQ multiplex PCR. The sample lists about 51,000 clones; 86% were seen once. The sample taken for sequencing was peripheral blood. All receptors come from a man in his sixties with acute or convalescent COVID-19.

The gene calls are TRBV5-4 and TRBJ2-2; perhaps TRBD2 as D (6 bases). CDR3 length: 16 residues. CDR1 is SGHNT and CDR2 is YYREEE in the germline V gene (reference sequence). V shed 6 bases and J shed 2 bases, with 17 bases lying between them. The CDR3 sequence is CASTPGGQANTGELFF. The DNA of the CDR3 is TGTGCCAGCACCCCTGGAGGGCAGGCCAACACCGGGGAGCTGTTTTTT.

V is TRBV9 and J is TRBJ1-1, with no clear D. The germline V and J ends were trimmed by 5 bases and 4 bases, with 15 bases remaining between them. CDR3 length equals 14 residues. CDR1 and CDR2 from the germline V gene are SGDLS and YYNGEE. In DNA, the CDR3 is TGTGCCAGCAGTCTAACGACATCTACCACTGAAGCTTTCTTT. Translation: CASSLTTSTTEAFF. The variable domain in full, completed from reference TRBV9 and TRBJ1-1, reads DSGVTQTPKHLITATGQRVTLRCSPRSGDLSVYWYQQSLDQGLQFLIQYYNGEERAKGNILERFSAQQFPDLHSELNLSSLELGDSALYFCASSLTTSTTEAFFGQGTRLTVV.

CDR3 DNA: TGTGCCAGTAGTGGACCGGGACTAGCGGCCTACGAGCAGTACTTC. As protein: CASSGPGLAAYEQYF. The rearrangement joins TRBV19 to TRBJ2-7, with 11 bases that match TRBD2. This CDR3 is built from 15 residues. CDR1 and CDR2 (germline): LNHDA, SQIVND (reference sequence). V lost 5 bases, J lost 2 bases, and 5 bases stayed unmatched.

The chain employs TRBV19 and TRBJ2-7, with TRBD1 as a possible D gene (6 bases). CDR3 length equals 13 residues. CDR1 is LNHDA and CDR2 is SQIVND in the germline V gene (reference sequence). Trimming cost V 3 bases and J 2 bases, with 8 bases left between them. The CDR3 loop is CASSIAGAYEQYF. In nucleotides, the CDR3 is TGTGCCAGTAGTATCGCAGGGGCCTACGAGCAGTACTTC.

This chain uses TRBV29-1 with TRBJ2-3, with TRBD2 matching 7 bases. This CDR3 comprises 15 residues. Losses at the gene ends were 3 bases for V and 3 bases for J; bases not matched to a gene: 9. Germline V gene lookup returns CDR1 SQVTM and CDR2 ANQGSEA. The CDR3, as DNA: TGCAGCGTTGATCATGGACTAGGTCGGACAGATACGCAGTATTTT. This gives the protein CSVDHGLGRTDTQYF.

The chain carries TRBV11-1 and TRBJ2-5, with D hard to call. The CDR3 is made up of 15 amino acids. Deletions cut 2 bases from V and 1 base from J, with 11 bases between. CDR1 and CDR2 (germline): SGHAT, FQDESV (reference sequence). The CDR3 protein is CASSLSPGPQETQYF. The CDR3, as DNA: TGTGCCAGCAGCTTAAGCCCAGGCCCCCAAGAGACCCAGTACTTC.

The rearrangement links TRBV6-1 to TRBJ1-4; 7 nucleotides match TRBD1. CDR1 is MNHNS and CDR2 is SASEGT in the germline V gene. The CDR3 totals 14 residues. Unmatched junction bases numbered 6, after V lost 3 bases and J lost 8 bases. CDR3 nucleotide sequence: TGTGCCAGCAGTGACGCAGGGGGAAGGGAAAAACTGTTTTTT. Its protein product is CASSDAGGREKLFF.

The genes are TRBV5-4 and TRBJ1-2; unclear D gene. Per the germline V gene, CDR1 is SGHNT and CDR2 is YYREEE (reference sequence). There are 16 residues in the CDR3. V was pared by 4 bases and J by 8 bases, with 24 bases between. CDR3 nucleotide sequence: TGTGCCAGCAGCAGCGGTTGGCAGTTAGGGTATGAGGGCTACACCTTC. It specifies CASSSGWQLGYEGYTF.

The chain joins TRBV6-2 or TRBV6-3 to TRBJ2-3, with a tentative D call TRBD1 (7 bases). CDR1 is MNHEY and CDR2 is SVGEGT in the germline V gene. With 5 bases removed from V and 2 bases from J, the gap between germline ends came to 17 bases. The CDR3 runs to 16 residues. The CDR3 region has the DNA TGTGCCAGCAGTGGGGGGCAGGGGGTCACCACAGATACGCAGTATTTT. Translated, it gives CASSGGQGVTTDTQYF.

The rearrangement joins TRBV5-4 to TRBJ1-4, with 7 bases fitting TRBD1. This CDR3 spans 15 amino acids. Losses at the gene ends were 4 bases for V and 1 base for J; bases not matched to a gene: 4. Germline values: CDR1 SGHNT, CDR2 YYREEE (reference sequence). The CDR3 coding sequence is TGTGCCAGCAGCACGAGACAGGGAACTAATGAAAAACTGTTTTTT. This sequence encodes CASSTRQGTNEKLFF.

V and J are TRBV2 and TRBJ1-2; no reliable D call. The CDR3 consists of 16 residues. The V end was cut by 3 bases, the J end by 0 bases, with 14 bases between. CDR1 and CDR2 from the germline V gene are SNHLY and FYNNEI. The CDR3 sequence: CASSDFMSRTNYGYTF. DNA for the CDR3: TGTGCCAGCAGTGATTTCATGTCCAGGACTAACTATGGCTACACCTTC.

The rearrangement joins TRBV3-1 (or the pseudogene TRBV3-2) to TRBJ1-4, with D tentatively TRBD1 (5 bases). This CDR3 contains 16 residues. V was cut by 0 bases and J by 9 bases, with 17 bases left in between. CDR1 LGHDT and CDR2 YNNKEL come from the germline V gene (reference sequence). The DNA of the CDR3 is TGTGCCAGCAGCCAAGATACATCGCGGGGGGGGAAAAAACTGTTTTTT. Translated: CASSQDTSRGGKKLFF.

The CDR3 region is CASSSNREMNTEAFF. The CDR3 DNA reads as TGTGCCAGCAGTTCTAACAGGGAAATGAACACTGAAGCTTTCTTT. The chain links TRBV6-2 or TRBV6-3 to TRBJ1-1; D is perhaps TRBD1 (6 bases). The CDR3 has 15 amino acids. Looked up from germline, CDR1 is MNHEY and CDR2 is SVGEGT. Trimming removed 4 bases from V and 0 bases from J, with 12 bases in between.

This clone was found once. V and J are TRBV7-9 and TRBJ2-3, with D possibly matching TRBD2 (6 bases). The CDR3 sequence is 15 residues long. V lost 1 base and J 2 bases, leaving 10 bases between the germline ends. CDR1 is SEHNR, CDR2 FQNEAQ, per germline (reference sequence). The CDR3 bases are TGTGCCAGCAGCTTAGTTAGCGGAAACACAGATACGCAGTATTTT. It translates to CASSLVSGNTDTQYF.

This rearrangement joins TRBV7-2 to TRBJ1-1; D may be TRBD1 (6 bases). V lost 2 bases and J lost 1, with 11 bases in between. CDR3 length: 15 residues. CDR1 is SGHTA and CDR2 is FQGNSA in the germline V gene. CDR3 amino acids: CASSLTWTENTEAFF. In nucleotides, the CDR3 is TGTGCCAGCAGCTTAACCTGGACAGAGAACACTGAAGCTTTCTTT.

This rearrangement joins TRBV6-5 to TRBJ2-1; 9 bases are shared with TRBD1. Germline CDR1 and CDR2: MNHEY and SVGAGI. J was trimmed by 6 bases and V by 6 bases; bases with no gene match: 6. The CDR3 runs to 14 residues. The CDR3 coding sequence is TGTGCCAGCAGGGGACAGGGAGATTCCAATGAGCAGTTCTTC. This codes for CASRGQGDSNEQFF.